What follows are 28 T cell receptor beta chains derived from one specimen sequenced in a study of human T cells and chemical hapten exposure. TCRdb re-called the RACE reads through MiXCR, storing one row per CDR3 protein. The table records about 49,000 distinct CDR3 sequences, around 9.3% of them present only once. Sample time point: patch test 1, 2 weeks after DPC sensitization. Treatment meaning: therapeutic diphenylcyclopropenone sensitization with weekly scalp DPC. This material consisted of whole blood, taken in connection with sensitization to the hapten diphenylcyclopropenone (DPC). These receptors were collected from a woman in her fifties or sixties with alopecia areata. Some clones in this sample may be carry-over from other donors' samples.

The V gene is TRBV19, the J gene TRBJ2-2, with D possibly being TRBD2 (5 bases). The germline V gene encodes CDR1 LNHDA and CDR2 SQIVND (reference sequence). The V gene lost 2 bases and the J gene lost 7 bases, with 14 bases spanning the gap. This CDR3 is built from 15 residues. The CDR3 bases are TGTGCCAGTAGTATACGTGCGAGGGCGGTCGGGGAGCTGTTTTTT. It specifies CASSIRARAVGELFF.

This clonotype appeared many times. Germline and junction disagree at one end, which may indicate a read error. The rearrangement uses TRBV20-1 and TRBJ2-7; 12 bases align to TRBD2. Germline V lookup: CDR1 DFQATT, CDR2 SNEGSKA (reference sequence). The CDR3 is made up of 16 amino acids. CDR3 loop: CSASLPSASGRAVKFF. The CDR3 coding sequence is TGCAGTGCTAGCCTCCCCTCGGCTAGCGGGAGGGCCGTTAAGTTCTTC.

This clonotype was seen many times. The genes are TRBV5-1 and TRBJ2-2; D is tentatively TRBD1 or TRBD2 (5 bases each). Germline CDR1 SGHRS, CDR2 YFSETQ. Trimming removed 2 bases from V and 5 bases from J, with 10 bases in between. The CDR3 consists of 14 residues. CDR3 DNA sequence: TGCGCCAGCAGCTTCGGGGCGGAGACCGGGGAGCTGTTTTTT. It encodes CASSFGAETGELFF.

The chain is built from TRBV2 and TRBJ1-1, with a weak D call TRBD1 (5 bases). V was trimmed by 6 bases and J by 2 bases, leaving 7 bases between them. Germline lookup yields CDR1 SNHLY and CDR2 FYNNEI. CDR3 size: 12 residues. CDR3 in amino acids: CASRGQNTEAFF. CDR3 nucleotides: TGTGCCAGCAGAGGACAAAACACTGAAGCTTTCTTT.

This clonotype has only a few counts. The CDR3, as DNA: TGTGCCAGCAGCTTGTCGGGACAGCCGAACACTGAAGCTTTCTTT. It translates to CASSLSGQPNTEAFF. This chain connects TRBV5-5 to TRBJ1-1; 7 nucleotides align to TRBD1. Germline CDR1 SGHKS, CDR2 YYEKEE (reference sequence). V trimming: 1 base; J trimming: 1 base; junction bases outside the gene matches: 4. CDR3 length: 15 residues.

This clonotype counts as medium-sized (0.01 to 0.1%). This sequence joins TRBV20-1 and TRBJ1-2; perhaps TRBD1 as D (6 bases). Germline V lookup: CDR1 DFQATT, CDR2 SNEGSKA (reference sequence). V shed 1 base and J shed 4 bases, with 16 bases lying between them. The CDR3 consists of 15 residues. Here the CDR3 reads CSARAGGQSLYGYTF. The CDR3, as DNA: TGCAGTGCTAGAGCGGGGGGGCAATCTCTCTATGGCTACACCTTC.

This clonotype was seen a few times. J is TRBJ1-1 and V is TRBV3-1; D uncertain. CDR3 length: 13 amino acids. Looked up from germline, CDR1 is LGHDT and CDR2 is YNNKEL (reference sequence). Trimming stripped 4 bases from V and 1 base from J, with 7 bases between. The CDR3 region has the DNA TGTGCCAGCAGCCCCCCTTCGAACACTGAAGCTTTCTTT. This encodes CASSPPSNTEAFF.

This clonotype showed up just a few times. V and J are TRBV6-4 and TRBJ2-3; D gene unclear. CDR1 MRHNA and CDR2 SNTAGT come from the germline V gene. CDR3 length: 14 amino acids. V shed 8 bases and J shed 3 bases, with 15 bases lying between them. The CDR3 sequence: CASPQRQLTDTQYF. The CDR3 DNA is TGTGCCAGCCCGCAGCGCCAACTGACAGATACGCAGTATTTT.

The sample holds many counts of this clonotype. This chain links TRBV11-3 with TRBJ1-1; the D gene is possibly TRBD1 (5 bases). The CDR3 contains 14 residues. Looked up from germline, CDR1 is SGHNT and CDR2 is YENEEA. With 1 base removed from V and 2 bases from J, the gap between germline ends came to 8 bases. DNA for the CDR3: TGTGCCAGCAGCTTAGGGCAGGGAAACACTGAAGCTTTCTTT. Protein product: CASSLGQGNTEAFF.

This clonotype was observed many times. V usage is TRBV3-1 and J usage is TRBJ2-1; TRBD2 aligns across 8 bases. The V gene end was trimmed by 5 bases and the J gene end by 6 bases; junction bases not matched to a gene: 12. Per the germline V gene, CDR1 is LGHDT and CDR2 is YNNKEL (reference sequence). The CDR3 loop spans 16 amino acids. DNA for the CDR3: TGTGCCAGCAGCACCTTCGGTGGACTAGCCATCAATGAGCAGTTCTTC. This gives the protein CASSTFGGLAINEQFF.

Many counts were recorded for this clonotype. This rearrangement joins TRBV6-5 to TRBJ1-6, with D maybe TRBD1 (5 bases). Germline-derived CDR1 and CDR2 are MNHEY and SVGAGI. The CDR3 spans 17 residues. Between the trimmed V and J ends, which lost 6 bases and 2 bases, there was a span of 17 bases. CDR3 bases: TGTGCCAGCAGCTACAGACAGCGCAGGGCCTATAATTCACCCCTCCACTTT. This translates into CASSYRQRRAYNSPLHF.

V usage is TRBV9 and J usage is TRBJ1-6; D is uncertain. From germline, CDR1 is SGDLS and CDR2 YYNGEE. Trimming shortened V by 0 bases and J by 5 bases, and 15 bases separated the two germline ends. CDR3 length equals 17 residues. Here the CDR3 DNA reads TGTGCCAGCAGCGTAGCTGGGAGTGGACCGGATAATTCACCCCTCCACTTT. It yields the protein CASSVAGSGPDNSPLHF.

This clonotype was seen only a few times. The chain joins TRBV4-3 to TRBJ2-7, with D tentatively TRBD2 (5 bases). V was clipped by 1 base and J by 7 bases, with 14 bases between them. This CDR3 is 14 amino acids long. Germline lookup yields CDR1 LGHNA and CDR2 YSLEER. The CDR3 DNA sequence: TGCGCCAGCAGCCAAGGTCTACTCTCGGGGGAGCAGTACTTC. As protein: CASSQGLLSGEQYF.

In this sample, this clonotype turned up many times. V usage is TRBV11-3 and J usage is TRBJ2-1; D remains ambiguous. Germline V gives CDR1 SGHNT, CDR2 YENEEA. V shed 5 bases and J shed 3 bases, with 17 bases lying between them. This CDR3 contains 16 residues. The chain's CDR3 is CASSLQAGFGYNEQFF. As DNA, the CDR3 is TGTGCCAGCAGCCTCCAGGCCGGATTCGGCTACAATGAGCAGTTCTTC.

This clonotype was observed many times. The V and J genes are TRBV6-5 and TRBJ1-6; perhaps TRBD1 as D (6 bases). Trimming removed 0 bases at V and 7 bases at J, with 10 bases between. This CDR3 is 15 amino acids long. Germline CDR1 MNHEY, CDR2 SVGAGI. CDR3 in DNA: TGTGCCAGCAGTTACTCGACAGGCTTGAATTCACCCCTCCACTTT. It is translated as CASSYSTGLNSPLHF.

This clonotype was found many times. The chain couples TRBV28 to TRBJ1-5; D is unresolved. V was shortened by 3 bases and J by 7 bases, with 10 bases between the two germline ends. This CDR3 comprises 13 residues. From germline, CDR1 is MDHEN and CDR2 SYDVKM. CDR3 loop: CASSFGARQPQHF. The CDR3 DNA sequence: TGTGCCAGCAGTTTCGGCGCGAGGCAGCCCCAGCATTTT.

This clonotype was found many times. The chain carries TRBV3-1 and TRBJ2-7; a weak D match, TRBD1 (5 bases). Per germline, CDR1 LGHDT and CDR2 YNNKEL (reference sequence). V lost 3 bases to trimming and J lost 6 bases, with 12 bases between them. The CDR3 has 13 residues. The CDR3: CASSQRQNGEQYF. The CDR3 bases are TGTGCCAGCAGCCAGCGACAGAACGGCGAGCAGTACTTC.

This clonotype has a count of ten or more. This sequence joins TRBV30 and TRBJ2-1; unclear D gene. The CDR3 extends over 13 amino acids. Between the trimmed V and J ends, which lost 5 bases and 8 bases, there was a span of 16 bases. The germline V gene encodes CDR1 GTSNPN and CDR2 SVGIG (reference sequence). The CDR3 bases are TGTGCCTGGCACCGATTGTACGGCGATGAGCAGTTCTTC. Protein: CAWHRLYGDEQFF.

This clonotype occurred many times. The V gene is TRBV11-2, the J gene TRBJ1-6; D perhaps matches TRBD1 (5 bases). The CDR3 extends over 17 amino acids. Between the trimmed V and J ends, which lost 1 base and 9 bases, there was a span of 19 bases. Germline values: CDR1 SGHAT, CDR2 FQNNGV. CDR3 in amino acids: CASSLATLQARGSPLHF. For the CDR3, the DNA is TGTGCCAGCAGCTTAGCCACCCTACAGGCCCGTGGTTCACCCCTCCACTTT.

This clonotype was picked up many times. The chain couples TRBV7-2 to TRBJ1-1; 8 nucleotides align to TRBD1. This CDR3 region has 15 residues. Trimming cost V 1 base and J 4 bases; bases outside gene matches: 5. Germline V CDR1 and CDR2: SGHTA, FQGNSA. The CDR3 DNA is TGTGCCAGCAGCTTAGTGCAGGGGGCGGGCACTGAAGCTTTCTTT. This codes for CASSLVQGAGTEAFF.

This clonotype came up a few times. This chain links TRBV6-4 with TRBJ2-1; no firm D call. Germline loops: CDR1 MRHNA, CDR2 SNTAGT. This CDR3 has 13 amino acids. Deletions cut 5 bases from V and 8 bases from J, with 13 bases between. The DNA for the CDR3 is TGTGCCAGCAGTTTCACGGAAGGGTATGAGCAGTTCTTC. Amino acids: CASSFTEGYEQFF.

This clonotype was recorded a few times. The rearrangement links TRBV6-5 to TRBJ1-1; the D gene is possibly TRBD1 (5 bases). The CDR3 is made up of 13 amino acids. CDR1 and CDR2 from the germline V gene are MNHEY and SVGAGI. Trimming stripped 6 bases from V and 4 bases from J, with 12 bases between. The CDR3 bases are TGTGCCAGCAGACCCCCAAGGGGCACTGAAGCTTTCTTT. Translation: CASRPPRGTEAFF.

V and J are TRBV5-1 and TRBJ2-1; TRBD2 matches 9 bases. There are 15 residues in the CDR3. Germline CDR1 SGHRS, CDR2 YFSETQ. V lost 4 bases and J lost 9; bases outside the gene matches: 11. This CDR3 is CASSPTSGAGSEQFF. CDR3 coding DNA: TGCGCCAGCAGCCCGACTAGCGGAGCGGGGAGTGAGCAGTTCTTC.

The sample holds many counts of this clonotype. The chain links TRBV27 to TRBJ1-1, with TRBD1 matching over 8 bases. V was pared by 7 bases and J by 4 bases, with 8 bases of the junction left unmatched. Germline V lookup: CDR1 MNHEY, CDR2 SMNVEV (reference sequence). This CDR3 is built from 14 residues. Written as DNA, the CDR3 is TGTGCCAGCATTAAAGGACAGGGTCGCACTGAAGCTTTCTTT. It is translated as CASIKGQGRTEAFF.

This clonotype was recorded many times. The CDR3 here is CSASLPRGNQPQHF. The CDR3 bases are TGCAGTGCTAGTCTCCCCCGTGGCAATCAGCCCCAGCATTTT. The chain couples TRBV20-1 to TRBJ1-5; D is ambiguous. Between the trimmed V and J ends, which lost 3 bases and 2 bases, there was a span of 11 bases. Germline V gene sequence: CDR1 DFQATT, CDR2 SNEGSKA (reference sequence). This CDR3 comprises 14 residues.

The V gene is TRBV10-3, the J gene TRBJ2-3; D might be TRBD2 (5 bases). In germline, CDR1 is ENHRY, CDR2 SYGVKD. V lost 0 bases, J lost 9 bases, and 10 bases lay in between. The CDR3 covers 13 residues. The CDR3 protein is CAISESGSGTQYF. In DNA form, the CDR3 reads TGTGCCATCAGTGAGTCGGGGTCGGGAACGCAGTATTTT.

This chain links TRBV15 with TRBJ2-7, with D perhaps matching TRBD1 (6 bases). Trimming removed 1 base from V and 2 bases from J, with 12 bases in between. Germline V gene data show CDR1 as LNHNV and CDR2 as YYDKDF (reference sequence). The CDR3 is made up of 15 amino acids. The CDR3 DNA reads TGTGCCACCAGCAGAGGAGTTACAGGGACCTACGAGCAGTACTTC. Translated: CATSRGVTGTYEQYF.

This clonotype was recorded a few times. The V gene is TRBV12-3 or TRBV12-4, the J gene TRBJ2-7, with 7 bases lining up with TRBD1. The CDR3 has 15 amino acids. Trimming removed 5 bases from V and 5 bases from J; junction bases left unmatched: 12. The CDR3 region is CASSPLRGSVNEQYF. Written as DNA, the CDR3 is TGTGCCAGCAGTCCCCTCAGGGGGTCGGTTAACGAGCAGTACTTC.